A selection of T cell receptor beta chains follows, all from one sample in a study of CD8 T cells in ankylosing spondylitis. TCRdb re-analysed the 5' RACE reads in MiXCR, keeping a single row per CDR3 protein. Among fewer than 25,000 distinct CDR3 sequences listed, approximately 12% were seen once. Sequenced sample: blood. Receptors originate from a male donor with ankylosing spondylitis or in good health (not recorded which). Both conserved end residues are part of each CDR3. Fields, in order: D gene, clone size, J gene, V gene, CDR3 protein, CDR3 DNA. The D gene is left open where the match is weak. The listing skips clone size in some rows; elsewhere it reads once, few, many or a size class.

D: -
size: once
J: TRBJ2-3
V: TRBV12-3/TRBV12-4
CDR3: CASSRGAEETDTQYF
DNA: TGTGCCAGCAGCCGGGGGGCGGAAGAAACAGATACGCAGTATTTT

D: -
size: -
J: TRBJ2-2
V: TRBV14
CDR3: CASSRELATGELFF
DNA: TGTGCCAGCAGCCGGGAGCTCGCCACCGGGGAGCTGTTTTTT

D: TRBD2
size: many
J: TRBJ2-5
V: TRBV11-1
CDR3: CASTQLAGGQETQYF
DNA: TGTGCCAGCACCCAACTAGCGGGGGGCCAGGAGACCCAGTACTTC

D: TRBD1
size: medium-sized
J: TRBJ1-4
V: TRBV20-1
CDR3: CSAGTAGGSNEKLFF
DNA: TGCAGTGCCGGGACAGCCGGGGGGTCTAATGAAAAACTGTTTTTT

D: -
size: many
J: TRBJ2-3
V: TRBV7-3
CDR3: CASSFAGSRTDTQYF
DNA: TGTGCCAGCAGCTTTGCGGGATCTCGCACAGATACGCAGTATTTT

D: TRBD2
size: many
J: TRBJ2-1
V: TRBV29-1
CDR3: CSGQLAGGNEQFF
DNA: TGCAGCGGCCAACTAGCGGGAGGCAATGAGCAGTTCTTC

D: TRBD1
size: -
J: TRBJ2-2
V: TRBV29-1
CDR3: CSASGTGNTGELFF
DNA: TGCAGCGCCTCAGGGACAGGGAACACCGGGGAGCTGTTTTTT

D: -
size: many
J: TRBJ2-1
V: TRBV7-2
CDR3: CASSLFVHEQFF
DNA: TGTGCCAGCAGCTTATTTGTCCATGAGCAGTTCTTC

D: -
size: -
J: TRBJ2-5
V: TRBV28
CDR3: CASLSGRETQYF
DNA: TGTGCCAGCTTGTCGGGGAGAGAGACCCAGTACTTC

D: -
size: few
J: TRBJ1-1
V: TRBV5-1
CDR3: CASSLDIPGEAEAFF
DNA: TGCGCCAGCAGCTTGGACATACCTGGTGAGGCTGAAGCTTTCTTT

D: -
size: few
J: TRBJ2-2
V: TRBV5-6
CDR3: CASSLGSGTRGTGELFF
DNA: TGTGCCAGCAGCTTGGGGTCCGGGACTCGAGGCACCGGGGAGCTGTTTTTT

D: -
size: many
J: TRBJ2-3
V: TRBV11-2
CDR3: CASSLFRGSTDTQYF
DNA: TGTGCCAGCAGCTTGTTCAGGGGCAGCACAGATACGCAGTATTTT

D: -
size: -
J: TRBJ1-4
V: TRBV11-2
CDR3: CASSTRALNEKLFF
DNA: TGTGCCAGCAGCACCCGGGCCCTTAATGAAAAACTGTTTTTT

D: -
size: -
J: TRBJ2-2
V: TRBV5-1
CDR3: CASSLVSANTGELFF
DNA: TGCGCCAGCAGCTTGGTTAGCGCGAACACCGGGGAGCTGTTTTTT

D: TRBD1
size: -
J: TRBJ2-2
V: TRBV18
CDR3: CASSSGTANTGELFF
DNA: TGTGCCAGCTCATCGGGGACAGCGAACACCGGGGAGCTGTTTTTT

D: TRBD2
size: -
J: TRBJ2-1
V: TRBV18
CDR3: CASSSLAGGINEQFF
DNA: TGTGCCAGCTCATCGCTAGCGGGAGGAATCAATGAGCAGTTCTTC

D: -
size: many
J: TRBJ1-4
V: TRBV12-3/TRBV12-4
CDR3: CASSFRGATNEKLFF
DNA: TGTGCCAGCAGTTTCAGGGGCGCAACTAATGAAAAACTGTTTTTT

D: -
size: many
J: TRBJ2-3
V: TRBV28
CDR3: CASVGGSGTDTQYF
DNA: TGTGCCAGCGTCGGAGGGAGTGGCACAGATACGCAGTATTTT

D: TRBD2
size: many
J: TRBJ2-7
V: TRBV28
CDR3: CATSGGQDSYEQYF
DNA: TGTGCCACCTCGGGGGGGCAGGACTCCTACGAGCAGTACTTC

D: TRBD1
size: -
J: TRBJ2-5
V: TRBV20-1
CDR3: CSARPDRDETQYF
DNA: TGCAGTGCTAGACCGGACAGGGATGAGACCCAGTACTTC

D: -
size: few
J: TRBJ1-1
V: TRBV20-1
CDR3: CSARDVGDGNTEAFF
DNA: TGCAGTGCTAGAGATGTTGGAGACGGGAACACTGAAGCTTTCTTT

D: -
size: few
J: TRBJ2-3
V: TRBV5-1
CDR3: CASSLETRTRDTQYF
DNA: TGCGCCAGCAGCTTGGAGACTCGGACGAGAGATACGCAGTATTTT

D: TRBD2
size: many
J: TRBJ2-3
V: TRBV20-1
CDR3: CSAIEGSTSGTDTQYF
DNA: TGCAGTGCTATTGAGGGTAGTACTAGCGGTACAGATACGCAGTATTTT

D: TRBD1
size: many
J: TRBJ1-5
V: TRBV10-3
CDR3: CAISESGGGVQPQHF
DNA: TGTGCCATCAGTGAGTCGGGAGGGGGCGTTCAGCCCCAGCATTTT

D: -
size: -
J: TRBJ2-1
V: TRBV30
CDR3: CAWSSRTAWFF
DNA: TGTGCCTGGAGTTCCCGGACTGCGTGGTTCTTC

D: TRBD2
size: -
J: TRBJ2-1
V: TRBV29-1
CDR3: CSVASGRDRYNEQFF
DNA: TGCAGCGTGGCTAGCGGGAGGGATAGGTACAATGAGCAGTTCTTC

D: -
size: -
J: TRBJ2-2
V: TRBV7-2
CDR3: CASSLAARTNTGELFF
DNA: TGTGCCAGCAGCTTAGCGGCTAGGACGAACACCGGGGAGCTGTTTTTT

D: TRBD2
size: -
J: TRBJ2-1
V: TRBV6-2/TRBV6-3
CDR3: CASSYYGGRADNEQFF
DNA: TGTGCCAGCAGTTACTACGGCGGGAGGGCCGACAATGAGCAGTTCTTC

D: -
size: -
J: TRBJ2-2
V: TRBV7-3
CDR3: CASSRRGAGELFF
DNA: TGTGCCAGCAGCCGCAGGGGGGCCGGGGAGCTGTTTTTT

D: -
size: few
J: TRBJ2-2
V: TRBV20-1
CDR3: CSAREFGSGELFF
DNA: TGCAGTGCTAGAGAATTTGGCAGCGGGGAGCTGTTTTTT

D: -
size: -
J: TRBJ1-1
V: TRBV20-1
CDR3: CSVIARGDTEAFF
DNA: TGCAGTGTCATAGCGAGGGGCGACACTGAAGCTTTCTTT

D: -
size: few
J: TRBJ1-1
V: TRBV5-6
CDR3: CASSFRNSWNTEAFF
DNA: TGTGCCAGCAGCTTCCGGAACAGCTGGAACACTGAAGCTTTCTTT